This passage covers 19 T cell receptor beta chains from one sample sequenced in a study of blood T cell repertoires in COVID-19. Only in-frame clones appear in the TCRdb table, and some are missing; sequencing was by immunoSEQ multiplex PCR. The sample lists 200,000 to 250,000 clones, about four fifths occurring once. The source material was peripheral blood. Receptors originate from a woman older than 75 with acute or convalescent COVID-19.

The sample holds one count of this clone. CDR3 coding DNA: TGTGCCAGTAGTATTTTCGCGGAATCTGAAGCTTTCTTT. Encoded protein: CASSIFAESEAFF. This chain connects TRBV19 to TRBJ1-1; D gene unclear. This CDR3 region has 13 residues. V gave up 3 bases and J gave up 6 bases, with 11 bases separating them. Per germline, CDR1 LNHDA and CDR2 SQIVND (reference sequence).

The rearrangement joins TRBV9 to TRBJ1-2, with D possibly TRBD1 on 5 matching bases. With 0 bases removed from V and 4 bases from J, the gap between germline ends came to 10 bases. Germline V CDR1 and CDR2: SGDLS, YYNGEE. The CDR3 has 14 amino acids. CDR3 in amino acids: CASSVDQGAYGYTF. CDR3 DNA: TGTGCCAGCAGCGTAGATCAAGGGGCCTATGGCTACACCTTC.

The chain uses TRBV28 and TRBJ1-2, with TRBD1 identical over 11 bases. Germline CDR1 is MDHEN and CDR2 is SYDVKM. The V and J ends lost 3 bases and 8 bases, in that order; junction bases with no gene match: 8. The CDR3 covers 15 residues. CDR3 amino acids: CASSFLGQGARGYTF. CDR3 DNA sequence: TGTGCCAGCAGTTTTTTAGGACAGGGGGCGCGGGGCTACACCTTC.

The chain is built from TRBV9 and TRBJ2-2; 10 bases line up with TRBD2. From germline, CDR1 is SGDLS and CDR2 YYNGEE. Losses at the gene ends were 3 bases for V and 6 bases for J; bases not matched to a gene: 8. The CDR3 totals 16 residues. CDR3 nucleotides: TGTGCCAGCAGCGCAACTAGCGGGGTGGCGGCCGGGGAGCTGTTTTTT. Residues: CASSATSGVAAGELFF. The variable domain in full, with the rest retrieved from reference TRBV9 and TRBJ2-2, is DSGVTQTPKHLITATGQRVTLRCSPRSGDLSVYWYQQSLDQGLQFLIQYYNGEERAKGNILERFSAQQFPDLHSELNLSSLELGDSALYFCASSATSGVAAGELFFGEGSRLTVL.

This rearrangement joins TRBV5-4 to TRBJ2-7, with D maybe TRBD2 (6 bases). The V end was cut by 3 bases, the J end by 6 bases, with 19 bases between. CDR3 length equals 15 residues. From germline, CDR1 is SGHNT and CDR2 YYREEE (reference sequence). CDR3 region: CASSSPFGGSGEQYF. The CDR3 coding sequence is TGTGCCAGCAGCTCCCCATTTGGGGGGTCGGGCGAGCAGTACTTC.

J is TRBJ1-2 and V is TRBV28; no clear D. The CDR3 runs to 16 residues. Germline CDR1 is MDHEN and CDR2 is SYDVKM. V lost 1 base and J lost 8, with 20 bases in between. The CDR3 DNA follows: TGTGCCAGCAGTTTATCTGGACTGAGCCGTTTGGGGGGCTACACCTTC. Its protein is CASSLSGLSRLGGYTF.

The chain recombines TRBV3-1 (or the pseudogene TRBV3-2) with TRBJ2-7, with 10 bases fitting TRBD2. CDR1 and CDR2 from the germline V gene are LGHDT and YNNKEL (reference sequence). The CDR3 length is 16 residues. With 4 bases clipped from V and 0 bases from J, the junction kept 6 bases outside the gene matches. The CDR3 coding sequence is TGTGCCAGCAGCCTAAGAGCGGGGGGGAACTCCTACGAGCAGTACTTC. It specifies CASSLRAGGNSYEQYF.

This clone has a handful of counts. The chain combines TRBV2 with TRBJ1-2; tentative D call: TRBD1 (5 bases). Trimming shortened V by 4 bases and J by 4 bases, and 13 bases separated the two germline ends. CDR3 length: 14 residues. CDR1 is SNHLY, CDR2 FYNNEI, per germline. In nucleotides, the CDR3 is TGTGCCAGCAGTGTACAGGTGGGGGGCTATGGCTACACCTTC. Translation: CASSVQVGGYGYTF.

CDR3: CASSQQGDTEAFF. DNA for the CDR3: TGTGCCAGCAGTCAGCAGGGGGACACTGAAGCTTTCTTT. The V call is TRBV6-5, the J call TRBJ1-1, with TRBD1 identical over 7 bases. This CDR3 region has 13 residues. Germline CDR1 and CDR2: MNHEY and SVGAGI. V lost 5 bases, J lost 3 bases, and 3 bases stayed unmatched.

The chain uses TRBV30 and TRBJ1-2, with a weak D call TRBD1 (6 bases). V was trimmed by 2 bases and J by 1 base, leaving 17 bases between them. The CDR3 runs 16 residues. CDR1 GTSNPN and CDR2 SVGIG come from the germline V gene (reference sequence). CDR3 region: CAWSNSGQIDNYGYTF. The CDR3 DNA reads TGTGCCTGGAGTAACTCCGGACAGATCGATAACTATGGCTACACCTTC.

The V call is TRBV6-5, the J call TRBJ2-5; 7 positions agree with TRBD2. This CDR3 contains 13 residues. J lost 4 bases, V lost 6 bases, and 5 bases had no gene match. The germline CDR1 and CDR2 sequences are MNHEY and SVGAGI. The CDR3, as DNA: TGTGCCAGCAGCCGACCGGGGGGAGAGACCCAGTACTTC. Translated, it gives CASSRPGGETQYF.

The V gene is TRBV14, the J gene TRBJ1-2, with a weak D call TRBD1 (5 bases). Trimming removed 4 bases from V and 4 bases from J, with 13 bases in between. The CDR3 covers 14 residues. In germline, CDR1 is SGHDN, CDR2 FVKESK. The CDR3 nucleotides are TGTGCCAGCAGCCGTGACAGATTCGGCTATGGCTACACCTTC. This gives the protein CASSRDRFGYGYTF. Full variable domain (remainder filled in from reference TRBV14 and TRBJ1-2): EAGVTQFPSHSVIEKGQTVTLRCDPISGHDNLYWYRRVMGKEIKFLLHFVKESKQDESGMPNNRFLAERTGGTYSTLKVQPAELEDSGVYFCASSRDRFGYGYTFGSGTRLTVV.

With regard to this clone: Other DNA sequences in this specimen translate into the identical CDR3. CDR3 sequence reads: CASSLTGQRTEAFF. The DNA for the CDR3 is TGTGCCAGCAGCTTGACAGGGCAGAGGACTGAAGCTTTCTTT. This chain connects TRBV7-9 to TRBJ1-1; 7 bases map to TRBD1. CDR1 is SEHNR, CDR2 FQNEAQ, per germline (reference sequence). The CDR3 has 14 residues. Trimming removed 3 bases from V and 5 bases from J; junction bases left unmatched: 6.

In its sample, this clone was seen once. V is TRBV6-5 and J is TRBJ2-7, with D possibly matching TRBD1 (7 bases). The germline V gene encodes CDR1 MNHEY and CDR2 SVGAGI. V gave up 2 bases and J gave up 2 bases, with 10 bases separating them. The CDR3 extends over 14 amino acids. CDR3 in amino acids: CASSYAGQTYEQYF. The CDR3 nucleotides read TGTGCCAGCAGTTACGCGGGACAGACCTACGAGCAGTACTTC.

This clone has more than one count but fewer than ten. The gene calls are TRBV10-3 and TRBJ2-5, with TRBD2 matching over 8 bases. Per germline, CDR1 ENHRY and CDR2 SYGVKD. CDR3 size: 16 residues. After removal of 4 bases from V and 1 base from J, the junction contained 8 bases not matched to a gene. The CDR3 loop is CAISGTGGPSQETQYF. The CDR3 coding sequence is TGTGCCATCAGTGGTACGGGGGGGCCTTCCCAAGAGACCCAGTACTTC.

The chain links TRBV5-6 to TRBJ1-2, with 9 nucleotides matching TRBD1. The germline gives CDR1 SGHDT, CDR2 YYEEEE. The trim removed 9 bases at V and 2 bases at J, leaving 5 bases unmatched. There are 13 residues in the CDR3. The CDR3 DNA reads as TGTGCCACAAAGGACAGGGGAAACTATGGCTACACCTTC. This gives the protein CATKDRGNYGYTF.

In DNA form, the CDR3 reads TGTGCCAGCAGCAGGGGACCGGGACAGGATCCGGCGAACACTGAAGCTTTCTTT. It translates to CASSRGPGQDPANTEAFF. This chain connects TRBV21-1 to TRBJ1-1; the D call of TRBD1 is as the table states it, not checked on the DNA. TRBV21-1 is classified as a pseudogene. The CDR3 spans 18 residues.

This clone was observed a single time. The chain is built from TRBV11-2 and TRBJ1-6; a weak D match, TRBD1 (5 bases). V lost 5 bases to trimming and J lost 6 bases, with 11 bases between them. Germline CDR1 is SGHAT and CDR2 is FQNNGV. The CDR3 runs 14 residues. CDR3 coding DNA: TGTGCCAGCAGCCTCGGTAGGGGTAATTCACCCCTCCACTTT. It translates to CASSLGRGNSPLHF.

The rearrangement uses TRBV7-8 and TRBJ2-5; 8 bases map to TRBD2. Germline CDR1 SGHVS, CDR2 FQNEAQ. V was clipped by 2 bases and J by 5 bases; unmatched bases: 10. CDR3 length equals 16 residues. In DNA form, the CDR3 reads TGTGCCAGCAGCTTACCCGAACCCGGGGGGGCTGAGACCCAGTACTTC. This translates into CASSLPEPGGAETQYF.